A selection of T cell receptor beta chains follows, all from one sample in a study of cytomegalovirus exposure and HLA in healthy donors. Produced via immunoSEQ multiplex PCR; TCRdb's table is partial and in-frame only. The repertoire holds about 150,000 clones, with 75% to 90% as singletons. Sequenced material: PBMCs. Receptors were obtained from a middle-aged man in good health and CMV-seronegative. The CDR3 runs from the conserved cysteine through the conserved F or W. D genes are given only for firm matches. Part of the rows lack a size; the others show once, few, many or a class for expanded clones.

TRBJ2-3 | . | . | TRBV9 | CASSETTIGTDTQYF | TGTGCCAGCAGCGAAACCACAATCGGCACAGATACGCAGTATTTT
TRBJ2-1 | . | TRBD1 | TRBV27 | CASSPRGSISYNEQFF | TGTGCCAGCAGCCCCAGGGGGTCCATCTCCTACAATGAGCAGTTCTTC
TRBJ2-1 | . | TRBD1 | TRBV5-1 | CASRDRVDEQFF | TGCGCCAGCAGAGACAGGGTAGATGAGCAGTTCTTC
TRBJ2-1 | . | . | TRBV6-1 | CASSEAIGLGLSFEQFF | TGTGCCAGCAGTGAAGCGATCGGGCTGGGACTCTCTTTTGAGCAGTTCTTC
TRBJ2-1 | . | TRBD2 | TRBV29-1 | CSVVSSSGVTYNEQFF | TGCAGCGTTGTCTCATCTAGCGGGGTGACCTACAATGAGCAGTTCTTC
TRBJ1-2 | . | . | TRBV15 | CATSAQANYGYTF | TGTGCCACCAGCGCCCAGGCTAACTATGGCTACACCTTC
TRBJ1-2 | . | TRBD1 | TRBV28 | CASRGTGGDPGYTF | TGTGCCAGCAGGGGGACAGGGGGCGATCCTGGCTACACCTTC
TRBJ1-1 | . | TRBD1 | TRBV27 | CASSHPNRQGAGMNTEAFF | TGTGCCAGCAGTCACCCCAACCGACAGGGGGCGGGAATGAACACTGAAGCTTTCTTT
TRBJ2-7 | once | TRBD1 | TRBV5-3 | CARSSQGAGEQYF | TGTGCCAGAAGCTCACAGGGGGCCGGCGAGCAGTACTTC
TRBJ2-5 | . | TRBD1 | TRBV5-6 | CASSLQGAETQYF | TGTGCCAGCAGCTTACAGGGGGCTGAGACCCAGTACTTC
TRBJ2-7 | few | . | TRBV10-3 | CAISDSTDEQYF | TGTGCCATCAGTGACTCCACTGACGAGCAGTACTTC
TRBJ1-3 | . | . | TRBV7-3 | CASSATYGDGNTIYF | TGTGCCAGCAGCGCCACGTACGGGGATGGAAACACCATATATTTT
TRBJ1-2 | few | TRBD1 | TRBV27 | CASSLSGTGNYGYTF | TGTGCCAGCAGTTTATCGGGGACAGGGAACTATGGCTACACCTTC
TRBJ1-1 | . | . | TRBV15 | CATSREGGRTEAFF | TGTGCCACCAGCAGAGAAGGGGGACGCACTGAAGCTTTCTTT
TRBJ2-5 | . | TRBD2 | TRBV19 | CASSIAGAGGPQETQYF | TGTGCCAGTAGTATAGCGGGGGCGGGAGGACCCCAAGAGACCCAGTACTTC
TRBJ2-7 | . | TRBD1 | TRBV7-9 | CASSLVDRGLEQYF | TGTGCCAGCAGCTTAGTTGACAGGGGGCTCGAGCAGTACTTC
TRBJ1-2 | few | . | TRBV28 | CASSFAGLGNGVLDSGYTF | TGTGCCAGCAGTTTCGCAGGGCTGGGGAATGGGGTTTTGGATTCTGGCTACACCTTC
TRBJ2-2 | . | TRBD1 | TRBV28 | CASIRGQGRAGELFF | TGTGCCAGCATTCGCGGACAGGGGAGAGCCGGGGAGCTGTTTTTT
TRBJ2-7 | few | TRBD2 | TRBV10-2 | CASRIAGGPYEQYF | TGCGCCAGCAGAATAGCGGGGGGGCCTTACGAGCAGTACTTC
TRBJ1-5 | . | TRBD1 | TRBV27 | CASSLFGTGGRVGSISNQPQHF | TGTGCCAGCAGTTTATTCGGGACAGGGGGTCGGGTAGGATCTATAAGCAATCAGCCCCAGCATTTT
TRBJ2-1 | once | TRBD2 | TRBV14 | CASSPRLAGASYNEQFF | TGTGCCAGCAGCCCGAGACTAGCGGGAGCGTCCTACAATGAGCAGTTCTTC
TRBJ1-1 | . | . | TRBV4-3 | CASSQTPQGAEAFF | TGCGCCAGCAGCCAAACCCCCCAGGGCGCTGAAGCTTTCTTT
TRBJ2-7 | . | TRBD2 | TRBV6-1 | CASSNPGLAYEQYF | TGTGCCAGCAGCAACCCGGGACTAGCCTACGAGCAGTACTTC
TRBJ2-1 | . | TRBD2 | TRBV18 | CASSSVAGGYNEQFF | TGTGCCAGCTCATCTGTAGCGGGGGGATACAATGAGCAGTTCTTC
TRBJ2-7 | . | . | TRBV5-5 | CASSLDGSYEQYF | TGTGCCAGCAGCTTGGACGGCTCCTACGAGCAGTACTTC
TRBJ1-4 | once | TRBD1 | TRBV5-1 | CASSLGQGHEKLFF | TGCGCCAGCAGCTTGGGACAGGGACATGAAAAACTGTTTTTT
TRBJ2-3 | once | TRBD2 | TRBV6-5 | CASSPSGATDTQYF | TGTGCCAGCAGCCCTAGCGGGGCCACAGATACGCAGTATTTT
TRBJ2-5 | . | TRBD2 | TRBV7-3 | CASSESGAETQYF | TGTGCCAGCAGCGAGAGCGGGGCAGAGACCCAGTACTTC
TRBJ2-5 | . | TRBD1 | TRBV2 | CASSADRGQETQYF | TGTGCCAGCAGCGCGGACAGGGGGCAGGAGACCCAGTACTTC
TRBJ2-2 | . | . | TRBV7-9 | CASSFRGSYTGELFF | TGTGCCAGCAGCTTTAGGGGGAGCTATACCGGGGAGCTGTTTTTT
TRBJ2-3 | . | TRBD2 | TRBV4-2 | CASSQDPGAGGVDTQYF | TGTGCCAGCAGCCAAGATCCAGGCGCGGGAGGGGTAGATACGCAGTATTTT
TRBJ2-3 | . | TRBD2 | TRBV5-1 | CASSLAGVIRTQYF | TGCGCCAGCAGCTTAGCGGGGGTCATACGTACGCAGTATTTT
TRBJ1-6 | . | . | TRBV6-6 | CASLTFGTPNNSPLHF | TGTGCCAGCCTGACATTCGGGACACCTAATAATTCACCCCTCCACTTT
TRBJ2-7 | . | TRBD2 | TRBV7-9 | CASSFSGGAYEQYF | TGTGCCAGCAGCTTTAGCGGGGGGGCCTACGAGCAGTACTTC
TRBJ2-5 | . | TRBD1 | TRBV4-3 | CASSPTGGGETQYF | TGCGCCAGCAGCCCGACAGGGGGCGGGGAGACCCAGTACTTC
TRBJ1-1 | . | . | TRBV29-1 | CSVEDQDSWLKAFF | TGCAGCGTTGAAGATCAGGACAGCTGGTTGAAGGCTTTCTTT
TRBJ2-7 | . | TRBD1 | TRBV7-9 | CASSTEIGTDNSYEQYF | TGTGCCAGCAGCACTGAAATAGGGACAGATAATTCCTACGAGCAGTACTTC
TRBJ1-3 | few | . | TRBV10-3 | CAISQGSRISGNTIYF | TGTGCCATCAGTCAGGGGAGCCGAATCTCTGGAAACACCATATATTTT
TRBJ2-7 | once | . | TRBV7-9 | CASSYRDSPYEQYF | TGTGCCAGCAGCTACCGGGACTCCCCCTACGAGCAGTACTTC
TRBJ2-5 | . | . | TRBV5-6 | CASSREGLETQYF | TGTGCCAGCAGCCGAGAGGGTCTGGAGACCCAGTACTTC
TRBJ2-3 | . | . | TRBV19 | CASKGTFSRFTDTQYF | TGTGCCAGTAAGGGGACTTTCTCCCGTTTCACAGATACGCAGTATTTT
TRBJ2-7 | . | TRBD1 | TRBV19 | CATSLGQGAVYEQYF | TGTGCCACATCACTCGGACAGGGGGCTGTTTACGAGCAGTACTTC
TRBJ1-1 | once | . | TRBV7-2 | CASSLGTGRLFTEAFF | TGTGCCAGCAGCTTAGGAACAGGGCGGTTGTTTACTGAAGCTTTCTTT
TRBJ2-7 | . | TRBD2 | TRBV20-1 | CSGWGGYEQYF | TGCAGTGGTTGGGGGGGCTACGAGCAGTACTTC
TRBJ1-6 | . | . | TRBV10-3 | CAISERTVDSPLHF | TGTGCCATCAGTGAGAGGACAGTCGATTCACCCCTCCACTTT
TRBJ2-5 | . | TRBD1 | TRBV10-2 | CASTPRDRGQETQYF | TGCGCCAGCACCCCAAGGGACAGGGGGCAAGAGACCCAGTACTTC
TRBJ1-3 | . | . | TRBV7-2 | CASSLWQGSRNTIYF | TGTGCCAGCAGCTTGTGGCAGGGTAGTAGGAACACCATATATTTT